What follows are 2 T cell receptor beta chains derived from one specimen sequenced in a study of cytomegalovirus exposure and HLA in healthy donors (dated by TCRdb to 2016 to 2017). Library prep was done by the immunoSEQ multiplex PCR assay. For the multiplex PCR, a mixture combining 60 forward primers for TCR Vbeta segments and 13 reverse primers for TCR Jbeta segments was used. This is the immuneACCESS table as TCRdb keeps it, with only in-frame sequences that have V and J called. A part of the clones is gone; compared with another copy, unresolved V genes explain less than half, and the rest is unexplained. The sample table contains approximately 30,000 clones; only one count was recorded for around 60% of them. Roughly 22% of the sample rests with the top ten. Sequencing was carried out using PBMCs. These receptor sequences come from a man between 50 and 59 years old in good health and CMV-seropositive.

This clone was counted only a few times. The chain carries TRBV6-1 and TRBJ2-5; the D is unclear. TRBJ2-7 explains the end of the DNA better; the J call may be wrong. The CDR3 has 15 residues. CDR1 is MNHNS and CDR2 is SASEGT in the germline V gene. The CDR3 bases are TGTGCCAGCAGTGACCCGGCTCGTAGGAGCTACGAGCAGTACTTC. Protein product: CASSDPARRSYEQYF.

The chain is built from TRBV21-1 and TRBJ1-2. TRBV21-1 is a documented pseudogene. The CDR3 runs to 11 residues. The CDR3 reads CASSMTGGYTF. The CDR3 DNA is TGTGCCAGCAGCATGACGGGAGGCTACACCTTC.